The sequence of this T cell receptor beta chain was determined in a study of cytomegalovirus exposure and HLA in healthy donors. Comments on this clone: Its antigen is still unknown.

The CDR3 loop spans 16 amino acids. V was clipped by 0 bases and J by 5 bases; unmatched bases: 7. Germline V lookup: CDR1 SGHDT, CDR2 YYEEEE. Study findings and constraints: Owing to their indistinguishability, certain V segments, notably TRBV6-2 and TRBV6-3, were excluded.

With 60 Vbeta and 13 Jbeta primers, the PCR was carried out. Data came from immunoSEQ multiplex PCR; TCRdb stores just in-frame clones and leaves some out. The sample contains 120,000 or so clones, around 81% of which appear only once. Sequencing was done on a sample of PBMCs. The source is a middle-aged woman in good health and CMV-seronegative. This chain connects TRBV5-6 to TRBJ2-2, with TRBD2 identical over 7 bases. CDR3 protein: CASSLVAGVLTGELFF. The DNA of the CDR3 is TGTGCCAGCAGCTTGGTTGCGGGGGTGTTAACCGGGGAGCTGTTTTTT.